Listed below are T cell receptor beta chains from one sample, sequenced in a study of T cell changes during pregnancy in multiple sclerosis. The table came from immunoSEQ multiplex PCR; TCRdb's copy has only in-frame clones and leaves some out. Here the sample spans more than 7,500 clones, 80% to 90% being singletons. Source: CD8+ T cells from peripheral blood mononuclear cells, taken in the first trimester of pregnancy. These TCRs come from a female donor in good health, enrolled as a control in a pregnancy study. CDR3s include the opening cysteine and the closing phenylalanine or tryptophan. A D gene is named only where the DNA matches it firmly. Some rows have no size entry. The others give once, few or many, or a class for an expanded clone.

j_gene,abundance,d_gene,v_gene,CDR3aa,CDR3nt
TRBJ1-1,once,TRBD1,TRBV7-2,CASSSGQGSTEAFF,TGTGCCAGCAGCTCCGGACAGGGTTCAACCGAAGCTTTCTTT
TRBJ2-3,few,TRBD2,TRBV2,CASIQGLAEQYF,TGTGCCAGCATCCAGGGACTAGCGGAGCAGTATTTT
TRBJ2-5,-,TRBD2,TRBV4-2,CASSQDRGTSETQYF,TGTGCCAGCAGCCAAGATCGGGGGACTAGCGAGACCCAGTACTTC
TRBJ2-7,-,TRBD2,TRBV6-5,CASSPGSGSSYEQYF,TGTGCCAGCAGTCCAGGTAGCGGGAGTTCCTACGAGCAGTACTTC
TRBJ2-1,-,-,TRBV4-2,CASSPRLLNEQFF,TGTGCCAGCAGCCCGCGCCTCCTGAATGAGCAGTTCTTC
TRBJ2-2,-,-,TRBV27,CASSLSSGELFF,TGTGCCAGCAGTTTGTCGTCCGGGGAGCTGTTTTTT
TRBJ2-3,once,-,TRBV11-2,CASSLAGASTDTQYF,TGTGCCAGCAGCTTAGCGGGAGCGAGCACAGATACGCAGTATTTT
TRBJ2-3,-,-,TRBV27,CASSHTSGHTDTQYF,TGTGCCAGCAGTCATACGAGCGGGCACACAGATACGCAGTATTTT
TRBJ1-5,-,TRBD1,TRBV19,CASSIGQDSNQPQHF,TGTGCCAGTAGTATCGGACAGGATAGCAATCAGCCCCAGCATTTT
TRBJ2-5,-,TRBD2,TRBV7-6,CASSSEAGSYETQYF,TGTGCCAGCAGCTCCGAAGCGGGGTCTTATGAGACCCAGTACTTC
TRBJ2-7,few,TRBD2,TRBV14,CASSQDERGFSYEQYF,TGTGCCAGCAGCCAAGACGAGCGGGGGTTTTCCTACGAGCAGTACTTC
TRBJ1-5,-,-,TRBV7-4,CASSLVGGIGNQPQHF,TGTGCCAGCAGCTTAGTCGGGGGGATAGGCAATCAGCCCCAGCATTTT
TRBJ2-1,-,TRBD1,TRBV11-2,CASSSRDRGFNEQFF,TGTGCCAGCAGCTCCCGGGACAGGGGTTTCAATGAGCAGTTCTTC
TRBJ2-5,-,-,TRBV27,CASSSLRVGETQYF,TGTGCCAGCAGTTCCCTCAGGGTCGGGGAGACCCAGTACTTC
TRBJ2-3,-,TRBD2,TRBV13,CASSSPGLAGVGTDTQYF,TGTGCCAGCAGCTCACCGGGACTAGCGGGAGTGGGGACAGATACGCAGTATTTT
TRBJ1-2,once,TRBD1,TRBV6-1,CASRNRGNYGYTF,TGTGCCAGTAGAAACAGGGGTAACTATGGCTACACCTTC
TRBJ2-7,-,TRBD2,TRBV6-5,CASAGGRARSFEQYF,TGTGCCAGCGCCGGCGGGAGGGCCAGGAGTTTCGAGCAGTACTTC
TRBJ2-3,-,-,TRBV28,CASSTGLRLNTDTQYF,TGTGCCAGCAGCACAGGACTACGTCTAAATACAGATACGCAGTATTTT
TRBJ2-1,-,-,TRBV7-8,CASSLAPALGPNEQFF,TGTGCCAGCAGCTTAGCCCCGGCCCTAGGCCCCAATGAGCAGTTCTTC
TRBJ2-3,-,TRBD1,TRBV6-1,CASSLAGTGPDTQYF,TGTGCCAGCAGTTTAGCCGGGACAGGCCCGGATACGCAGTATTTT
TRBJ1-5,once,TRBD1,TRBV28,CASSPSGTGYQPQHF,TGTGCCAGCAGTCCCTCCGGGACAGGTTATCAGCCCCAGCATTTT
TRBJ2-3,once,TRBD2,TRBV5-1,CASSPRLAGGVSRGTDTQYF,TGCGCCAGCAGCCCTAGACTAGCGGGGGGCGTTTCCCGTGGCACAGATACGCAGTATTTT
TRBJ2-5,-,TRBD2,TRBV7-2,CASSLAGLAGVETQYF,TGTGCCAGCAGCCTAGCGGGGCTAGCGGGAGTGGAGACCCAGTACTTC
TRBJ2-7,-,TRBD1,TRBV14,CASSRDRFSYEQYF,TGTGCCAGCAGCCGGGACAGGTTCTCCTACGAGCAGTACTTC
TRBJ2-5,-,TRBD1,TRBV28,CASSLWGSYGTAQETQYF,TGTGCCAGCAGTTTATGGGGCTCATACGGGACAGCCCAAGAGACCCAGTACTTC
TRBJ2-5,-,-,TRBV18,CASSPTENQETQYF,TGTGCCAGCTCACCAACAGAGAACCAAGAGACCCAGTACTTC
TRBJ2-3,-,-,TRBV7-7,CASSFYGGEADTQYF,TGTGCTAGCAGCTTCTACGGCGGGGAGGCAGATACGCAGTATTTT
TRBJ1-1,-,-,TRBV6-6,CASSLRGGNTEAFF,TGTGCCAGCAGCCTAAGAGGGGGAAACACTGAAGCTTTCTTT
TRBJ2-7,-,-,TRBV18,CASSPRRTGTYEQYF,TGTGCCAGCTCCCCCAGGCGTACAGGGACCTACGAGCAGTACTTC
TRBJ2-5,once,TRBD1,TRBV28,CASSILQGSETQYF,TGTGCCAGCAGTATTTTACAGGGGTCGGAGACCCAGTACTTC
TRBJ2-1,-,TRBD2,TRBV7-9,CASRGGSGDLYNEQFF,TGTGCCAGCAGGGGTGGTAGCGGGGACCTCTACAATGAGCAGTTCTTC
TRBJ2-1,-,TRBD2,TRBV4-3,CASSHPGLAAGEQFF,TGCGCCAGCAGCCACCCGGGACTAGCGGCGGGTGAGCAGTTCTTC
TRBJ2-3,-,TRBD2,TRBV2,CASSQQGLAGVDTQYF,TGTGCCAGCAGCCAACAGGGACTAGCGGGAGTAGATACGCAGTATTTT
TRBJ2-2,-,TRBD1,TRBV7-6,CASSSLTTGVEVPGELFF,TGTGCCAGCAGCTCCCTCACTACAGGGGTGGAGGTCCCCGGGGAGCTGTTTTTT
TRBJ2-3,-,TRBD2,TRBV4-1,CASSQGTVAGGDTQYF,TGCGCCAGCAGCCAAGGAACGGTAGCGGGGGGAGATACGCAGTATTTT
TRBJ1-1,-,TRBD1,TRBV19,CASSMAGQGTYTEAFF,TGTGCCAGTAGTATGGCCGGACAGGGGACTTACACTGAAGCTTTCTTT
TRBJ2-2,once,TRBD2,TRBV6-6,CASSYGTSATGELFF,TGTGCCAGCAGTTACGGGACTAGCGCCACCGGGGAGCTGTTTTTT
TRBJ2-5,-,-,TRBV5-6,CASSSTLTGMVETQYF,TGTGCCAGCAGCTCGACTTTGACGGGGATGGTAGAGACCCAGTACTTC
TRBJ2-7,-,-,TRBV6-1,CASRIFTPSYEQYF,TGTGCCAGCAGGATCTTCACACCCTCCTACGAGCAGTACTTC
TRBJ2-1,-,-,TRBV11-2,CASSIFRDTINNEQFF,TGTGCCAGCAGCATTTTCCGGGACACGATAAACAATGAGCAGTTCTTC
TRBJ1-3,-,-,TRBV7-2,CASSLNPGGNTIYF,TGTGCCAGCAGCCTTAACCCAGGGGGAAACACCATATATTTT
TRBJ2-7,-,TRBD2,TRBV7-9,CASSQASSGSYEQYF,TGTGCCAGCAGTCAAGCCTCTAGCGGGAGCTACGAGCAGTACTTC
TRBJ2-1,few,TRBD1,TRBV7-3,CASGQGAGNEQFF,TGTGCCAGCGGTCAGGGGGCGGGTAATGAGCAGTTCTTC
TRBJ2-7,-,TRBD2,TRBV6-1,CASSERTSGSYEQYF,TGTGCCAGCAGTGAAAGGACTAGCGGGAGCTACGAGCAGTACTTC
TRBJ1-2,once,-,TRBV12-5,CAGSGGADYGYTF,TGTGCTGGATCCGGCGGGGCAGACTATGGCTACACCTTC
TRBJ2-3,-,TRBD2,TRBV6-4,CASSSSGGAGDTQYF,TGTGCCAGCAGTTCCAGCGGGGGGGCCGGAGATACGCAGTATTTT
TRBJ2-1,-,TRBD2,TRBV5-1,CASSLYSGGAYNEQFF,TGCGCCAGCAGCTTGTACAGCGGGGGGGCCTACAATGAGCAGTTCTTC
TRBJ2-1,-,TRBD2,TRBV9,CASSPEQSLGGSASYNEQFF,TGTGCCAGCAGCCCAGAGCAGTCCCTTGGCGGGAGTGCTTCCTACAATGAGCAGTTCTTC
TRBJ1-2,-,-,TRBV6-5,CASSEGIGYFGYTF,TGTGCCAGCAGTGAGGGAATTGGCTATTTCGGCTACACCTTC
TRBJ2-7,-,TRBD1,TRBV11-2,CASSLGTGGAGSYEQYF,TGTGCCAGCAGCTTAGGTACAGGGGGCGCGGGGTCCTACGAGCAGTACTTC
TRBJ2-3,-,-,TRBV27,CASSLNSGGPPSTDTQYF,TGTGCCAGCAGTCTAAATTCGGGGGGCCCCCCGTCCACAGATACGCAGTATTTT
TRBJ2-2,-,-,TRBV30,CAWSAGAGTGELFF,TGTGCCTGGAGCGCCGGGGCGGGGACCGGGGAGCTGTTTTTT
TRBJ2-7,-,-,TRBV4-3,CASSQEAAGSYEQYF,TGCGCCAGCAGCCAAGAGGCGGCGGGAAGCTACGAGCAGTACTTC
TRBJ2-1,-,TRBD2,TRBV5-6,CASSLAGGPNEQFF,TGTGCCAGCAGCTTAGCGGGGGGGCCTAATGAGCAGTTCTTC
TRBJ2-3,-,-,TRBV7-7,CASSLGGGLTADTQYF,TGTGCTAGCAGCTTAGGAGGCGGGCTTACTGCAGATACGCAGTATTTT
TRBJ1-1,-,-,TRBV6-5,CASSYSGTKYWAFF,TGTGCCAGCAGTTACTCGGGGACAAAATACTGGGCTTTCTTT
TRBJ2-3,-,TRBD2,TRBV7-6,CASSLALQRGGSTDTQYF,TGTGCCAGCAGCTTAGCACTTCAGCGGGGGGGCTCCACAGATACGCAGTATTTT